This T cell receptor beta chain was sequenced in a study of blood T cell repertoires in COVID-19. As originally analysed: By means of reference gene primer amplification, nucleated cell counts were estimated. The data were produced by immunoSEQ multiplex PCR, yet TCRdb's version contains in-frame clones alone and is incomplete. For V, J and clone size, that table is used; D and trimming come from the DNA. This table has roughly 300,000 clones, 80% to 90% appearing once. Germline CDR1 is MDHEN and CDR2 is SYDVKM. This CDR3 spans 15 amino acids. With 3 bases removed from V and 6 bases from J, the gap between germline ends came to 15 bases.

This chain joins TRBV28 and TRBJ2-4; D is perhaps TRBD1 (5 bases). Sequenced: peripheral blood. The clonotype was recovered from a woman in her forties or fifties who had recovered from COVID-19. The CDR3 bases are TGTGCCAGCAGTTTGCAGACAGCTATCGGAAACATTCAGTACTTC. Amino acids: CASSLQTAIGNIQYF.